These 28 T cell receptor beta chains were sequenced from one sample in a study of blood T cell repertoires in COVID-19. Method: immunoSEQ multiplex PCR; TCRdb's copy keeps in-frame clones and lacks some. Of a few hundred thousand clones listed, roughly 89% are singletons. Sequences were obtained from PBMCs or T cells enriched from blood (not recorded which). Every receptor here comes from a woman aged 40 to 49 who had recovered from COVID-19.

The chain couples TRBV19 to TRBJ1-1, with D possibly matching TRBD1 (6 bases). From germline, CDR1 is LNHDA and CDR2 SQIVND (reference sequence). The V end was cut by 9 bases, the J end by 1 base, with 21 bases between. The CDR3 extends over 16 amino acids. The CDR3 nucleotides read TGTGCCAGCAGAAGGCCGGGGGGCGGTCAGAACACTGAAGCTTTCTTT. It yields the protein CASRRPGGGQNTEAFF.

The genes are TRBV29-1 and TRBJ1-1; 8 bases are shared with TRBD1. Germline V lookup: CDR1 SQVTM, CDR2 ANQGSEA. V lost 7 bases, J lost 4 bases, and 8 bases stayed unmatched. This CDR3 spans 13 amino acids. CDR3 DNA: TGCAGCGCTATCGACAGGGGACGCACTGAAGCTTTCTTT. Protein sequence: CSAIDRGRTEAFF.

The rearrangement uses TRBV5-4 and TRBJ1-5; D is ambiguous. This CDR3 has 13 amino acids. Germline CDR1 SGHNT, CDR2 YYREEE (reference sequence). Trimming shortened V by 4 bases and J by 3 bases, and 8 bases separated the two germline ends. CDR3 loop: CASSPGLNQPQHF. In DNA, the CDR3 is TGTGCCAGCAGCCCGGGTCTCAATCAGCCCCAGCATTTT.

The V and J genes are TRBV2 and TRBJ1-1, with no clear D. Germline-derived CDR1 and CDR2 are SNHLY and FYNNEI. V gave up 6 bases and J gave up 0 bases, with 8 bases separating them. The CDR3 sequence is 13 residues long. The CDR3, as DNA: TGTGCCAGCAGCGAGATAATGAACACTGAAGCTTTCTTT. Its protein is CASSEIMNTEAFF. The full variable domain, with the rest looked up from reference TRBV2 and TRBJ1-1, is EPEVTQTPSHQVTQMGQEVILRCVPISNHLYFYWYRQILGQKVEFLVSFYNNEISEKSEIFDDQFSVERPDGSNFTLKIRSTKLEDSAMYFCASSEIMNTEAFFGQGTRLTVV.

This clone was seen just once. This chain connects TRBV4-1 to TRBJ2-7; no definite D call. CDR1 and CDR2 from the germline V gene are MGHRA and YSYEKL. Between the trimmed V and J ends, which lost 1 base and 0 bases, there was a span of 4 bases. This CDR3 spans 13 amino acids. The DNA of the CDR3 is TGCGCCAGCAGCCAAGTCTTCTCCTACGAGCAGTACTTC. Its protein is CASSQVFSYEQYF.

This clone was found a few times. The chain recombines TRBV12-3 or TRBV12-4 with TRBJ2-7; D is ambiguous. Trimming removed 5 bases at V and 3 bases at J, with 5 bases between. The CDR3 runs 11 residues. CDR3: CASSTYYEQYF. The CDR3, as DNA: TGTGCCAGCAGTACCTACTACGAGCAGTACTTC.

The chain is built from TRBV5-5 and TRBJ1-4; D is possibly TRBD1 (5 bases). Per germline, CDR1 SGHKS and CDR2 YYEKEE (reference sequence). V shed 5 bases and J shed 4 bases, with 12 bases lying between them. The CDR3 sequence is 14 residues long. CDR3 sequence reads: CASSSVGVNEKLFF. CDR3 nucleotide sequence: TGTGCCAGCAGTTCAGTAGGGGTTAATGAAAAACTGTTTTTT.

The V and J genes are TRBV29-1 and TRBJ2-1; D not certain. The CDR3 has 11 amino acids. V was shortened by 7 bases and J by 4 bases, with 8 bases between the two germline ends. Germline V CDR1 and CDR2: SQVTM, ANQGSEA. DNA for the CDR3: TGCAGCGCAAACGGGTACAATGAGCAGTTCTTC. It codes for CSANGYNEQFF.

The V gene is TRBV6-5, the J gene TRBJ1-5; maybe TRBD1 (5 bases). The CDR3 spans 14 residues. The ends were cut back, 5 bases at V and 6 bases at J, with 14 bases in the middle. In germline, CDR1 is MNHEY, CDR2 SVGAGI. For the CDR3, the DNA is TGTGCCAGCAGTAGGGCGGGGCTAGGTCAGCCCCAGCATTTT. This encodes CASSRAGLGQPQHF.

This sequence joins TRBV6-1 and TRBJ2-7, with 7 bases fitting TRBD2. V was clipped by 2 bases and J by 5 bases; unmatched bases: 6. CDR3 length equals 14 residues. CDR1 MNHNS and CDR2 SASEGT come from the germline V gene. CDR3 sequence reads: CASSEFGGGNEQYV. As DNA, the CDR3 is TGTGCCAGCAGTGAATTCGGGGGAGGGAACGAGCAGTACGTC.

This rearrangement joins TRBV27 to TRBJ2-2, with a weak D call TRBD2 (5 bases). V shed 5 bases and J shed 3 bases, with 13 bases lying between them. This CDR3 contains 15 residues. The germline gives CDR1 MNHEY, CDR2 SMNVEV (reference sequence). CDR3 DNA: TGTGCCAGCAGTCAGACTCGGGGATACACCGGGGAGCTGTTTTTT. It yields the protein CASSQTRGYTGELFF.

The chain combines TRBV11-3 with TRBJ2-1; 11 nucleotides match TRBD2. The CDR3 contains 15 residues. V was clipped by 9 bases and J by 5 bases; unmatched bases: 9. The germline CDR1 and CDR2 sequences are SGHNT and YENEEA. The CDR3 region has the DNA TGTGCCAGTTCAACCGGGACTAGCGGAGACAATGAGCAGTTCTTC. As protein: CASSTGTSGDNEQFF.

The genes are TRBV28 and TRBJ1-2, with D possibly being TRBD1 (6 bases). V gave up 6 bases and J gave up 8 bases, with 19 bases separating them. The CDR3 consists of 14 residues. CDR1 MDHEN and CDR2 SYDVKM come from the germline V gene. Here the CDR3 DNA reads TGTGCCAGCAGCACATCTCCTACAGGGTACGGCTACACCTTC. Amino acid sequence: CASSTSPTGYGYTF.

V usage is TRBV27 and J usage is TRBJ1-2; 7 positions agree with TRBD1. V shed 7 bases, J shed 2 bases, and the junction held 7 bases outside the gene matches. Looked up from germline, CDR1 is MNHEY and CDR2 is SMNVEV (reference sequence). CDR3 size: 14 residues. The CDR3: CASTRSGGNYGYTF. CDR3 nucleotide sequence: TGTGCCAGCACCAGATCAGGGGGGAACTATGGCTACACCTTC.

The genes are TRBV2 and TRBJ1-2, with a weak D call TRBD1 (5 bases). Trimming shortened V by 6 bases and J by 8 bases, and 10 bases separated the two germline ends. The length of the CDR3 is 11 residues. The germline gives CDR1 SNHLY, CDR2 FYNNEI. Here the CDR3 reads CASRLGQGYTF. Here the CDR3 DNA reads TGTGCCAGCAGGCTGGGGCAAGGCTACACCTTC.

The CDR3 nucleotides read TGTGCCACCAGTGATCCTAGCAGGGGGCCTAACTATGGCTACACCTTC. Its translation is CATSDPSRGPNYGYTF. The genes are TRBV24-1 and TRBJ1-2, with 8 bases that match TRBD1. J was trimmed by 0 bases and V by 3 bases; bases with no gene match: 5. The CDR3 covers 16 residues. Looked up from germline, CDR1 is KGHDR and CDR2 is SFDVKD.

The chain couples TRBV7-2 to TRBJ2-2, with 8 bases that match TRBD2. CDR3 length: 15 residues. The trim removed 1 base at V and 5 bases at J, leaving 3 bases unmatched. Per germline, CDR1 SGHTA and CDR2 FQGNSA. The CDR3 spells CASSLVSGITGELFF. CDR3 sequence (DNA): TGTGCCAGCAGCTTAGTTAGCGGGATAACCGGGGAGCTGTTTTTT.

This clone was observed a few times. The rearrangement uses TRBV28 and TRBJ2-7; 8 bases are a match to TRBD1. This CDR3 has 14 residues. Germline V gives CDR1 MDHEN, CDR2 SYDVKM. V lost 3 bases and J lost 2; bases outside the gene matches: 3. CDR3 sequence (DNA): TGTGCCAGCAGTTTCTACAGGGGGACCTACGAGCAGTACTTC. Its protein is CASSFYRGTYEQYF.

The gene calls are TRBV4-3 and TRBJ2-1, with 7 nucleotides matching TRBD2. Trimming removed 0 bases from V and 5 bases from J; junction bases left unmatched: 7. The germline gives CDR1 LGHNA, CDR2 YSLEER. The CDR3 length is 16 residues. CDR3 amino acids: CASSQEVQRGNNEQFF. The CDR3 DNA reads TGCGCCAGCAGCCAAGAGGTCCAGCGGGGAAACAATGAGCAGTTCTTC.

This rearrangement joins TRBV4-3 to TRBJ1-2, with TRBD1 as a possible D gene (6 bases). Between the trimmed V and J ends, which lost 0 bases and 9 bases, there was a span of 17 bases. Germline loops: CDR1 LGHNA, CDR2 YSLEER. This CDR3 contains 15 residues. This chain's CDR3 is CASSQDMRQVWSYTF. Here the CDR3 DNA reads TGCGCCAGCAGCCAAGATATGCGACAGGTTTGGAGCTACACCTTC.

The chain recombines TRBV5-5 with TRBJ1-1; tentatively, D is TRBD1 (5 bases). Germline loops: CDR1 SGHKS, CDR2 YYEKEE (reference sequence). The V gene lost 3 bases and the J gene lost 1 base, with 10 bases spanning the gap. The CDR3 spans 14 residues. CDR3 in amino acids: CASSWNRGNTEAFF. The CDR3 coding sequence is TGTGCCAGCAGCTGGAATAGGGGGAACACTGAAGCTTTCTTT.

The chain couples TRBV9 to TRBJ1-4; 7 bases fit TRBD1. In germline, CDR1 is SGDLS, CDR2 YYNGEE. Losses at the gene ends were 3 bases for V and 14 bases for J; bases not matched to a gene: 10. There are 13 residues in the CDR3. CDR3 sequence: CASSADQGGRLFF. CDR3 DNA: TGTGCCAGCAGCGCTGATCAGGGGGGTAGGCTGTTTTTT.

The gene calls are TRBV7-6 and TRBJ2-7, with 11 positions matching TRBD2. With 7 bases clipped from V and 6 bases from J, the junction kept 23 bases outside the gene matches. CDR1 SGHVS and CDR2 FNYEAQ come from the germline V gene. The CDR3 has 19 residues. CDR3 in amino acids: CASMKPGLDSGRAIPEQYV. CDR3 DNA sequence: TGTGCCAGCATGAAGCCGGGTCTTGATAGCGGGAGGGCCATCCCCGAGCAGTACGTC.

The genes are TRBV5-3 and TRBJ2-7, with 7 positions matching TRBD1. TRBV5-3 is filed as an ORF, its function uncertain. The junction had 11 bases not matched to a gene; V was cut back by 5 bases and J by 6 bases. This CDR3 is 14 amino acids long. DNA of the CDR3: TGTGCCAGAAGTCCGCGGGTAGGGGGCGGCGAGCAGTACTTC. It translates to CARSPRVGGGEQYF.

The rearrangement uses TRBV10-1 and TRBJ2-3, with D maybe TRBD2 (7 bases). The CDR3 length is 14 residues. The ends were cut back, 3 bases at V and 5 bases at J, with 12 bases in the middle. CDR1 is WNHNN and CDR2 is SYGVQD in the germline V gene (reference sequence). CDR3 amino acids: CASSDGGAGDTQYF. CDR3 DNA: TGCGCCAGCAGTGATGGGGGGGCAGGAGATACGCAGTATTTT.

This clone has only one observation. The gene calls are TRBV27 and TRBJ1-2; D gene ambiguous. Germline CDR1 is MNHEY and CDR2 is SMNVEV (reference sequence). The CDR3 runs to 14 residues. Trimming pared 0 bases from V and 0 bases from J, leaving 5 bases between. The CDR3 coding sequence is TGTGCCAGCAGTTTATCGTTCTCTAACTATGGCTACACCTTC. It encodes CASSLSFSNYGYTF.

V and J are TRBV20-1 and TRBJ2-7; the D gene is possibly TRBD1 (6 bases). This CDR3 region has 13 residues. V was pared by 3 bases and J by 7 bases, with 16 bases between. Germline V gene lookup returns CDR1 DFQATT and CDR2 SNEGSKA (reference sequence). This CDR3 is CSASSGDAGEQYF. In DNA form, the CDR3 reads TGCAGTGCTAGTTCAGGGGACGCAGGTGAGCAGTACTTC.

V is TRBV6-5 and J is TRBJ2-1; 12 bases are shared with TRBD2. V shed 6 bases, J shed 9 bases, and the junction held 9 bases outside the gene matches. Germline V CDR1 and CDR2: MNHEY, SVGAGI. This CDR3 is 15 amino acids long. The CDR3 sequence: CASRSGLAGLGEQFF. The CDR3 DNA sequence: TGTGCCAGCAGATCCGGACTAGCGGGACTGGGTGAGCAGTTCTTC.